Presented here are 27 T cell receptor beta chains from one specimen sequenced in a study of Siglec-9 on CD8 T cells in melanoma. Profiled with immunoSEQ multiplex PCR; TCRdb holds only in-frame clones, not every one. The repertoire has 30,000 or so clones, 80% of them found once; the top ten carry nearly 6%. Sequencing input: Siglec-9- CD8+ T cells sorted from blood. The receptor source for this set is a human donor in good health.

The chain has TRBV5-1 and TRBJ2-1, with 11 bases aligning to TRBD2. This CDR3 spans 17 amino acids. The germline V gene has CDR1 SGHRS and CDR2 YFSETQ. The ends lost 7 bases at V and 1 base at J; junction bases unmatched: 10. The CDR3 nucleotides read TGCGCCAGCCGCGCCGCCGGGACTAGCGGTTCCTACAATGAGCAGTTCTTC. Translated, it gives CASRAAGTSGSYNEQFF.

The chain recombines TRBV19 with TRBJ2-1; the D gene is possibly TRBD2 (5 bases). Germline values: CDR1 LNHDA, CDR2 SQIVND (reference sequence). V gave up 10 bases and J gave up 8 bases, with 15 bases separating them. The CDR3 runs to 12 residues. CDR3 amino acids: CATSTGWYEQFF. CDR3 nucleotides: TGTGCCACGTCAACGGGGTGGTATGAGCAGTTCTTC. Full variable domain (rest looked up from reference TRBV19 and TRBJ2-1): DGGITQSPKYLFRKEGQNVTLSCEQNLNHDAMYWYRQDPGQGLRLIYYSQIVNDFQKGDIAEGYSVSREKKESFPLTVTSAQKNPTAFYLCATSTGWYEQFFGPGTRLTVL.

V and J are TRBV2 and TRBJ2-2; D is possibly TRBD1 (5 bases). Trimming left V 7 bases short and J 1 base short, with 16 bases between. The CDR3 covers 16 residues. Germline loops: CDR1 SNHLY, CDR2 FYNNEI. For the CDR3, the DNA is TGTGCCAGCATTCCCGACAGAGCACTGAACACCGGGGAGCTGTTTTTT. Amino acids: CASIPDRALNTGELFF. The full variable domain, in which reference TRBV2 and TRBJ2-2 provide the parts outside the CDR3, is EPEVTQTPSHQVTQMGQEVILRCVPISNHLYFYWYRQILGQKVEFLVSFYNNEISEKSEIFDDQFSVERPDGSNFTLKIRSTKLEDSAMYFCASIPDRALNTGELFFGEGSRLTVL.

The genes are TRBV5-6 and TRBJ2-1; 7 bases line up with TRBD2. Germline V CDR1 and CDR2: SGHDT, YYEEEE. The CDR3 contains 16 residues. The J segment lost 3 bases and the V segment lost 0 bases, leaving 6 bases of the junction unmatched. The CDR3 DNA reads TGTGCCAGCAGCTTGGAGGCGGGAGAGTTCTACAATGAGCAGTTCTTC. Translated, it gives CASSLEAGEFYNEQFF. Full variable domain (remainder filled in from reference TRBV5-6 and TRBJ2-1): DAGVTQSPTHLIKTRGQQVTLRCSPKSGHDTVSWYQQALGQGPQFIFQYYEEEERQRGNFPDRFSGHQFPNYSSELNVNALLLGDSALYLCASSLEAGEFYNEQFFGPGTRLTVL.

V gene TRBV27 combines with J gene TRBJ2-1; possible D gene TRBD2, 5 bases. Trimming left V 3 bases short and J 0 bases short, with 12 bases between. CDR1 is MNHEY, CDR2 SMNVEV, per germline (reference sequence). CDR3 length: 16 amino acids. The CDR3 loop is CASSLSGGSSYNEQFF. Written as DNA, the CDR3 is TGTGCCAGCAGTTTGAGCGGTGGGAGCTCCTACAATGAGCAGTTCTTC.

As DNA, the CDR3 is TGTGCCAGCAGCTTAATCAGCCTCGGGCGACGCTCCTACGAGCAGTACTTC. It codes for CASSLISLGRRSYEQYF. This chain links TRBV11-2 with TRBJ2-7; D remains unclear. Germline V CDR1 and CDR2: SGHAT, FQNNGV. Trimming pared 2 bases from V and 0 bases from J, leaving 17 bases between. The CDR3 runs 17 residues.

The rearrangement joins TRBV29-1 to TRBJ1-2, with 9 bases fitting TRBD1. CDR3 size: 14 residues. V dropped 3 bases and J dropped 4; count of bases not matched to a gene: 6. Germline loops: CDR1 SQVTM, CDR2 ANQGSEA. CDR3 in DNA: TGCAGCGTTGATGGCGGACAGGGGAGCTATGGCTACACCTTC. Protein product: CSVDGGQGSYGYTF.

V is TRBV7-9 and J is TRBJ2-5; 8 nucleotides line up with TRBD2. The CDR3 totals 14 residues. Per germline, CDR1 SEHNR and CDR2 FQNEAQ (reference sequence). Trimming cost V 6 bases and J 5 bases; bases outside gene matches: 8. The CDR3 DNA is TGTGCCAGCAGAGCCGGGGGGGCCCTGGAGACCCAGTACTTC. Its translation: CASRAGGALETQYF. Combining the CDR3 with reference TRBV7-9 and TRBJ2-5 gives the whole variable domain DTGVSQNPRHKITKRGQNVTFRCDPISEHNRLYWYRQTLGQGPEFLTYFQNEAQLEKSRLLSDRFSAERPKGSFSTLEIQRTEQGDSAMYLCASRAGGALETQYFGPGTRLLVL.

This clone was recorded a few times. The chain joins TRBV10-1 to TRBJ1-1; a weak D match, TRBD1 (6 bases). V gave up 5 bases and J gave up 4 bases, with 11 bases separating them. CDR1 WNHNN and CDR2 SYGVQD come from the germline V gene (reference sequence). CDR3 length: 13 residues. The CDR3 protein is CASSPRQATEAFF. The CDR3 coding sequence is TGCGCCAGCAGTCCACGACAGGCCACTGAAGCTTTCTTT.

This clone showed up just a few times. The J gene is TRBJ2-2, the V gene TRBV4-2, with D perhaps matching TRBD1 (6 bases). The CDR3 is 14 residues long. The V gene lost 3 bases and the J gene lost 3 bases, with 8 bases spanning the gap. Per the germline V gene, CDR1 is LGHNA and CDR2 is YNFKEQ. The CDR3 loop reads CASSHNRDTGELFF. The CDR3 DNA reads TGTGCCAGCAGCCATAACAGGGACACCGGGGAGCTGTTTTTT.

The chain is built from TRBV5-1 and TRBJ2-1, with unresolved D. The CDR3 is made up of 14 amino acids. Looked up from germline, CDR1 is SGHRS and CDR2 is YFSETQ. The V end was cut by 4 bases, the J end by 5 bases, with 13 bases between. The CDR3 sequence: CASSRFEANNEQFF. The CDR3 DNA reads TGCGCCAGCAGCCGCTTCGAGGCAAACAATGAGCAGTTCTTC.

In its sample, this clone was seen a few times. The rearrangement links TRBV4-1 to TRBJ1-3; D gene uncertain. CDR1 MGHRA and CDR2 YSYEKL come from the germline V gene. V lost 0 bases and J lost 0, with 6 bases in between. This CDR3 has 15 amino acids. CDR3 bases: TGCGCCAGCAGCCAAGAGCCGGGCTCTGGAAACACCATATATTTT. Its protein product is CASSQEPGSGNTIYF.

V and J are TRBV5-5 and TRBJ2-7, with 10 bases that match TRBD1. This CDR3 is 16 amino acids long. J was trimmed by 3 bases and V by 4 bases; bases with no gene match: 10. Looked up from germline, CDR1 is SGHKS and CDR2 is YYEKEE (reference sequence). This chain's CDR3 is CASSKTGTGAYYEQYV. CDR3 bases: TGTGCCAGCAGCAAGACCGGGACAGGGGCCTACTACGAGCAGTACGTC.

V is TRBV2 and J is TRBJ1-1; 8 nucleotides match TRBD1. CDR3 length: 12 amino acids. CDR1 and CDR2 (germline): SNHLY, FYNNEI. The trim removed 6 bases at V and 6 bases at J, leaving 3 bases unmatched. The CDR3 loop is CASRGQAAEAFF. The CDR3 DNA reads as TGTGCCAGCAGGGGACAGGCCGCTGAAGCTTTCTTT.

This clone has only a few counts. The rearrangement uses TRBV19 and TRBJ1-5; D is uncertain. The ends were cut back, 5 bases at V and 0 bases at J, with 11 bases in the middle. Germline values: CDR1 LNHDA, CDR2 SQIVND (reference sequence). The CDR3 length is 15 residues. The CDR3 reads CASSVTMYSNQPQHF. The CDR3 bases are TGTGCCAGTAGTGTGACGATGTATAGCAATCAGCCCCAGCATTTT.

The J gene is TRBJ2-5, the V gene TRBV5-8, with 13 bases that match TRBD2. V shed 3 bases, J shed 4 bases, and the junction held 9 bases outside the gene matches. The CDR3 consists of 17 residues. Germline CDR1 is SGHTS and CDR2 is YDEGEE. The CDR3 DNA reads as TGTGCCAGCAGCTGGGGACTAGCGGGAACTTTTGGAGAGACCCAGTACTTC. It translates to CASSWGLAGTFGETQYF.

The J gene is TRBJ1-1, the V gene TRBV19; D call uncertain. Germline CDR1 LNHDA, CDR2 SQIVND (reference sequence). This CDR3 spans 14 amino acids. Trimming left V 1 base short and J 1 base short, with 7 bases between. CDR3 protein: CASSIGGQNTEAFF. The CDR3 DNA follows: TGTGCCAGTAGTATAGGAGGGCAGAACACTGAAGCTTTCTTT.

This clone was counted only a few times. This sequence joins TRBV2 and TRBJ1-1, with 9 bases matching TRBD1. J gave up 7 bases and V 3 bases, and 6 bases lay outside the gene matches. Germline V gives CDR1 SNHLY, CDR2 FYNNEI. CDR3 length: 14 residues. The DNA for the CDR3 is TGTGCCAGCAGTGAGGGACAGGGCCGCCTTGAAGCTTTCTTT. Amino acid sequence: CASSEGQGRLEAFF.

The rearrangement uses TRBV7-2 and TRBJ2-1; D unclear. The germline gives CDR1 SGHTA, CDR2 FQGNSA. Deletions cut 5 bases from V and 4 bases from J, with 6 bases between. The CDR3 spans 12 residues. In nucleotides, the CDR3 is TGTGCCAGCAGCACCCGATACAATGAGCAGTTCTTC. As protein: CASSTRYNEQFF.

The CDR3 spells CASSQESGGTDTQYF. As DNA, the CDR3 is TGTGCCAGCAGCCAAGAGTCAGGGGGCACAGATACGCAGTATTTT. This chain uses TRBV4-2 with TRBJ2-3; possible D gene TRBD1, 6 bases. Trimming stripped 0 bases from V and 1 base from J, with 8 bases between. The CDR3 sequence is 15 residues long. Germline CDR1 is LGHNA and CDR2 is YNFKEQ.

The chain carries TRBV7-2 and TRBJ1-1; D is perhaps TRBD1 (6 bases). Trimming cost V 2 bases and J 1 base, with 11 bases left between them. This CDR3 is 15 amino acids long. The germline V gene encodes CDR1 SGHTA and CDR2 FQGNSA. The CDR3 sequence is CASSLLPGANTEAFF. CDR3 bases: TGTGCCAGCAGCTTATTGCCGGGGGCGAACACTGAAGCTTTCTTT.

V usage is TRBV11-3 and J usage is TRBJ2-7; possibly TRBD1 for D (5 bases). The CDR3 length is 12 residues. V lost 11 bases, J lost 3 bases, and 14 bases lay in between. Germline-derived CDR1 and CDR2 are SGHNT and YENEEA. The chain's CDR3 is CAPETVYYEQYV. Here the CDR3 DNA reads TGTGCCCCGGAGACAGTTTACTACGAGCAGTACGTC.

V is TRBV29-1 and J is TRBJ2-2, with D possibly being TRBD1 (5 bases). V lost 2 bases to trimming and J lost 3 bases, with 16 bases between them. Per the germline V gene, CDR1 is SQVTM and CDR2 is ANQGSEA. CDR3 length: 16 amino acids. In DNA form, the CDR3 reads TGCAGCGTTGAAAGATGGGGCGGTAAGGACACCGGGGAGCTGTTTTTT. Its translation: CSVERWGGKDTGELFF.

The CDR3 loop is CASSWDSGNTIYF. For the CDR3, the DNA is TGTGCCAGCAGTTGGGACTCTGGAAACACCATATATTTT. The chain uses TRBV27 and TRBJ1-3; D gene uncertain. Germline values: CDR1 MNHEY, CDR2 SMNVEV (reference sequence). The CDR3 has 13 residues. Trimming left V 4 bases short and J 0 bases short, with 4 bases between.

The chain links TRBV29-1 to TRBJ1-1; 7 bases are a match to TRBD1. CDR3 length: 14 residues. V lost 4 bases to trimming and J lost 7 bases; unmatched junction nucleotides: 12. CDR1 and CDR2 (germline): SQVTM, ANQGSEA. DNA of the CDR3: TGCAGCGTTGGGGCAAACTATGGGACAGTTGAAGCTTTCTTT. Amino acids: CSVGANYGTVEAFF.

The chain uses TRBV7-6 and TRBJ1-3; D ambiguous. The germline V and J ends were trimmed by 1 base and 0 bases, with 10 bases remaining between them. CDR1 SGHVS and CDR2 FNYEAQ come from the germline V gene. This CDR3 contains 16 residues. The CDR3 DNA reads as TGTGCCAGCAGCTTAGGTCCGGGATACTCTGGAAACACCATATATTTT. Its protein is CASSLGPGYSGNTIYF.

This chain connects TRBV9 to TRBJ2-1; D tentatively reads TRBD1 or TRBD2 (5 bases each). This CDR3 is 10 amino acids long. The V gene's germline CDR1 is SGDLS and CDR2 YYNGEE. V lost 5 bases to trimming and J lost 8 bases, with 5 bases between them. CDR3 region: CASRGDEQFF. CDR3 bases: TGTGCCAGCAGGGGGGATGAGCAGTTCTTC.